One sample yielded the 11 T cell receptor beta chains listed below, sequenced in a study of Ad26.COV2.S vaccination and SARS-CoV-2 variants. Repertoires were generated with immunoSEQ multiplex PCR, while TCRdb's copy carries only in-frame clones and drops some. Among 250,000 to 300,000 clones listed, 80% to 90% were seen once. Treatment defined: 15 to 20 received Ad26.COV2.S at low or high dose, single or two shots; roughly five received placebo; per-sample allocation not given. Sampling happened 63 days after the first vaccine or placebo injection. The sample consisted of peripheral blood, taken in a trial of Ad26.COV2.S vaccine versus placebo. The origin of the receptors is a person between 18 and 65 years old who received the Ad26.COV2.S COVID-19 vaccine or a placebo.

The chain links TRBV14 to TRBJ2-1; D is unclear. Germline CDR1 is SGHDN and CDR2 is FVKESK. With 6 bases removed from V and 5 bases from J, the gap between germline ends came to 17 bases. The CDR3 consists of 15 residues. In DNA form, the CDR3 reads TGTGCCAGCAGTTTACCCGGAACCCTAAACAATGAGCAGTTCTTC. Protein product: CASSLPGTLNNEQFF.

The chain couples TRBV7-2 to TRBJ2-3, with D perhaps TRBD2 (6 bases). The germline V gene has CDR1 SGHTA and CDR2 FQGNSA. This CDR3 has 16 amino acids. Trimming shortened V by 2 bases and J by 1 base, and 13 bases separated the two germline ends. CDR3 residues: CASSLRRVGGTDTQYF. Here the CDR3 DNA reads TGTGCCAGCAGCTTAAGGAGGGTCGGTGGCACAGATACGCAGTATTTT.

This clone came up once. The V gene is TRBV10-3, the J gene TRBJ2-1; possibly TRBD1 for D (6 bases). The CDR3 extends over 15 amino acids. From germline, CDR1 is ENHRY and CDR2 SYGVKD. With 3 bases removed from V and 4 bases from J, the gap between germline ends came to 13 bases. The CDR3 protein is CAISDDGTPYNEQFF. In DNA form, the CDR3 reads TGTGCCATCAGTGATGACGGGACACCTTACAATGAGCAGTTCTTC.

This chain links TRBV12-5 with TRBJ2-6; either TRBD1 or TRBD2 may fit D (5 bases each). The germline V gene encodes CDR1 LGHNT and CDR2 FRNRAP. This CDR3 comprises 19 residues. With 0 bases removed from V and 0 bases from J, the gap between germline ends came to 15 bases. CDR3 sequence reads: CASGLVHLTGLSGANVLTF. DNA for the CDR3: TGTGCTAGTGGTTTGGTTCATCTAACAGGACTCTCTGGGGCCAACGTCCTGACTTTC.

The chain links TRBV3-1 (or the pseudogene TRBV3-2) to TRBJ1-2; D remains ambiguous. Germline-derived CDR1 and CDR2 are LGHDT and YNNKEL (reference sequence). V lost 1 base and J 8 bases, leaving 11 bases between the germline ends. This CDR3 contains 13 residues. For the CDR3, the DNA is TGTGCCAGCAGCCAAGGTGGCAGATCGGGCTACACCTTC. The encoded protein is CASSQGGRSGYTF.

V and J are TRBV5-1 and TRBJ2-1, with D uncertain. This CDR3 comprises 15 residues. V was cut by 1 base and J by 0 bases, with 8 bases left in between. Germline CDR1 is SGHRS and CDR2 is YFSETQ. The DNA of the CDR3 is TGCGCCAGCAGCTTGATAGAGAGCTCCTACAATGAGCAGTTCTTC. It yields the protein CASSLIESSYNEQFF. Full variable domain (outside the CDR3, taken from reference TRBV5-1 and TRBJ2-1): KAGVTQTPRYLIKTRGQQVTLSCSPISGHRSVSWYQQTPGQGLQFLFEYFSETQRNKGNFPGRFSGRQFSNSRSEMNVSTLELGDSALYLCASSLIESSYNEQFFGPGTRLTVL.

The chain links TRBV3-1 (or the pseudogene TRBV3-2) to TRBJ1-1, with a possible D match to TRBD1 (6 bases). This CDR3 is built from 13 residues. Germline CDR1 is LGHDT and CDR2 is YNNKEL (reference sequence). V shed 7 bases and J shed 9 bases, with 18 bases lying between them. Here the CDR3 reads CASKGLGGQKAFF. DNA of the CDR3: TGTGCCAGCAAGGGCCTTGGCGGACAGAAAGCTTTCTTT.

This sequence joins TRBV5-4 and TRBJ1-1; 7 positions agree with TRBD1. V was clipped by 4 bases and J by 0 bases; unmatched bases: 9. The length of the CDR3 is 16 residues. The germline gives CDR1 SGHNT, CDR2 YYREEE (reference sequence). CDR3: CASSLLWGQLNTEAFF. The CDR3 DNA reads TGTGCCAGCAGCCTCCTTTGGGGACAGTTGAACACTGAAGCTTTCTTT.

The genes are TRBV30 and TRBJ2-3; TRBD1 might be the D (5 bases). This CDR3 spans 14 amino acids. Trimming stripped 5 bases from V and 0 bases from J, with 12 bases between. CDR1 GTSNPN and CDR2 SVGIG come from the germline V gene (reference sequence). Here the CDR3 reads CAWVVAGSTDTQYF. CDR3 nucleotide sequence: TGTGCCTGGGTGGTGGCAGGGAGCACAGATACGCAGTATTTT.

CDR3: CASSILGGYSNQPQHF. CDR3 DNA sequence: TGTGCCAGTAGTATATTGGGGGGGTATAGCAATCAGCCCCAGCATTTT. J is TRBJ1-5 and V is TRBV19; maybe TRBD1 (5 bases). Germline V CDR1 and CDR2: LNHDA, SQIVND (reference sequence). This CDR3 spans 16 amino acids. Trimming shortened V by 2 bases and J by 0 bases, and 11 bases separated the two germline ends.

The chain uses TRBV5-6 and TRBJ1-2; perhaps TRBD1 as D (5 bases). Germline V lookup: CDR1 SGHDT, CDR2 YYEEEE. The CDR3 sequence is 14 residues long. The V end was cut by 4 bases, the J end by 4 bases, with 14 bases between. The chain's CDR3 is CASSLNGGPYGYTF. DNA for the CDR3: TGTGCCAGCAGCCTTAATGGGGGACCCTATGGCTACACCTTC. Full variable domain (rest looked up from reference TRBV5-6 and TRBJ1-2): DAGVTQSPTHLIKTRGQQVTLRCSPKSGHDTVSWYQQALGQGPQFIFQYYEEEERQRGNFPDRFSGHQFPNYSSELNVNALLLGDSALYLCASSLNGGPYGYTFGSGTRLTVV.